The clone carrying this TCR beta chain has at least ten counts. Its antigen remains unidentified. Other DNA sequences in the sample encode the same CDR3. This entry belongs to a study of beta chain features in type 1 diabetes. In the study overall: Examination covered 100 million to 140 million sorted cells spanning all samples.

Sorted CD4+ subsets: naive, central memory, regulatory, stem cell-like memory (CD45RO/CCR7/CD25/CD127/CD95/CD27 panel). Purity exceeding 95% was reached by all sorted populations. Germline assignment: CDR1 SEHNR and CDR2 FQNEAQ (reference sequence). Trimming cost V 4 bases and J 3 bases, with 2 bases left between them. This CDR3 spans 11 amino acids. Every bit of the isolated RNA underwent reverse transcription, so sequencing read expressed TCRB transcripts. The table came from immunoSEQ multiplex PCR; TCRdb's copy has only in-frame clones and leaves some out. The data show some 660,000 clones, over 11% seen once. Study findings and constraints: Moderate yet significant TCRB CDR3 shortening was seen in Type 1 diabetes patients in all four CD4+ subsets. Possibly, sequencing cDNA over-represented cells that had high TCR expression levels.

This receptor was identified in a man younger than 35 with type 1 diabetes. Source material: naive CD4+ T cells from blood. This sequence joins TRBV7-9 and TRBJ2-3; D gene uncertain. CDR3 in amino acids: CASSSTDTQYF. CDR3 sequence (DNA): TGTGCCAGCAGCTCGACAGATACGCAGTATTTT.